These 21 T cell receptor beta chains share one sample of origin, sequenced in a study of cytomegalovirus exposure and HLA in healthy donors. PCR used 60 Vbeta primers and 13 Jbeta primers. The repertoire was sequenced with immunoSEQ multiplex PCR; TCRdb's copy has only in-frame clones and lacks some. The sample has over 100,000 clones, 70% seen once. Sequencing was done on a sample of PBMCs. The receptor source for this set is a man aged 30 to 45 in good health and CMV-seropositive.

In its sample, this clone was seen once. The conserved closing phenylalanine or tryptophan is absent in this CDR3, likely reflecting a read error. This rearrangement joins TRBV4-1 to TRBJ1-5; D may be TRBD1 (5 bases). V was shortened by 0 bases and J by 0 bases, with 15 bases between the two germline ends. This CDR3 contains 18 residues. Germline assignment: CDR1 MGHRA and CDR2 YSYEKL. The CDR3 region has the DNA TGCGCCAGCAGCCAAGACCCCTCCCGGGGGGATAGCAATCAGCCCCAGCATCTT. It yields the protein CASSQDPSRGDSNQPQHL.

This chain joins TRBV11-3 and TRBJ1-1; D uncertain. The V and J ends lost 4 bases and 7 bases respectively, with 13 bases between them. The length of the CDR3 is 13 residues. From germline, CDR1 is SGHNT and CDR2 YENEEA. In nucleotides, the CDR3 is TGTGCCAGCAGCTCGTCCCGGGGAGGTGAAGCTTTCTTT. This gives the protein CASSSSRGGEAFF. Combining the CDR3 with reference TRBV11-3 and TRBJ1-1 gives the whole variable domain EAGVVQSPRYKIIEKKQPVAFWCNPISGHNTLYWYLQNLGQGPELLIRYENEEAVDDSQLPKDRFSAERLKGVDSTLKIQPAELGDSAVYLCASSSSRGGEAFFGQGTRLTVV.

This clone turned up a few times. The chain uses TRBV7-6 and TRBJ2-1; TRBD2 agrees at 9 bases. This CDR3 comprises 18 residues. In germline, CDR1 is SGHVS, CDR2 FNYEAQ. The V and J ends lost 5 bases and 7 bases, in that order; junction bases with no gene match: 18. The CDR3 coding sequence is TGTGCCAGCAGCCCGAGGGGTAGGGGTAGCGGGAGTAGGAATGAGCAGTTCTTC. It codes for CASSPRGRGSGSRNEQFF. Looking up the rest from reference TRBV7-6 and TRBJ2-1 gives the full variable domain: GAGVSQSPRYKVTKRGQDVALRCDPISGHVSLYWYRQALGQGPEFLTYFNYEAQQDKSGLPNDRFSAERPEGSISTLTIQRTEQRDSAMYRCASSPRGRGSGSRNEQFFGPGTRLTVL.

The chain combines TRBV6-7 with TRBJ1-1; maybe TRBD1 (5 bases). TRBV6-7 is reported as an ORF; its role is uncertain. The germline V and J ends were trimmed by 5 bases and 0 bases, with 16 bases remaining between them. This CDR3 contains 16 residues. CDR3 DNA sequence: TGTGCCAGCAGTAGAAGACCAGGGATAGTGAACACTGAAGCTTTCTTT. It yields the protein CASSRRPGIVNTEAFF.

The rearrangement links TRBV30 to TRBJ1-4; D gene unclear. V gave up 1 base and J gave up 8 bases, with 17 bases separating them. The germline gives CDR1 GTSNPN, CDR2 SVGIG (reference sequence). The CDR3 runs 15 residues. This CDR3 reads CAWSERSGGYEKLFF. CDR3 nucleotide sequence: TGTGCCTGGAGTGAGAGGTCGGGAGGGTACGAAAAACTGTTTTTT.

The V gene is TRBV28, the J gene TRBJ2-5, with 7 nucleotides matching TRBD2. Per germline, CDR1 MDHEN and CDR2 SYDVKM. The V and J ends lost 1 base and 2 bases, in that order; junction bases with no gene match: 7. The CDR3 loop spans 16 amino acids. This CDR3 is CASSLLGGRSQETQYF. CDR3 in DNA: TGTGCCAGCAGTTTATTGGGGGGGAGGAGTCAAGAGACCCAGTACTTC.

The chain employs TRBV19 and TRBJ1-1; perhaps TRBD1 as D (6 bases). Per the germline V gene, CDR1 is LNHDA and CDR2 is SQIVND (reference sequence). The CDR3 runs 15 residues. The V end lost 4 bases, the J end lost 0 bases, and 12 bases lay between the germline ends. The DNA for the CDR3 is TGTGCCAGTAGTAGTACAGGGCCTCTGAACACTGAAGCTTTCTTT. Its protein product is CASSSTGPLNTEAFF.

The genes are TRBV4-1 and TRBJ1-1, with a weak D call TRBD1 (5 bases). V was clipped by 0 bases and J by 0 bases, with 14 bases between them. This CDR3 spans 17 amino acids. The germline gives CDR1 MGHRA, CDR2 YSYEKL. The chain's CDR3 is CASSQELRRGMNTEAFF. DNA of the CDR3: TGCGCCAGCAGCCAAGAGTTGAGACGGGGGATGAACACTGAAGCTTTCTTT.

The V gene is TRBV7-9, the J gene TRBJ2-2; D gene uncertain. The CDR3 is made up of 17 amino acids. V was shortened by 2 bases and J by 2 bases, with 15 bases between the two germline ends. The germline CDR1 and CDR2 sequences are SEHNR and FQNEAQ (reference sequence). The CDR3 loop reads CASSLIMRLFNTGELFF. The CDR3 coding sequence is TGTGCCAGCAGCTTAATAATGAGACTGTTTAACACCGGGGAGCTGTTTTTT.

The gene calls are TRBV5-1 and TRBJ2-5; 7 nucleotides match TRBD1. Germline loops: CDR1 SGHRS, CDR2 YFSETQ. CDR3 length: 13 amino acids. Trimming removed 2 bases from V and 3 bases from J; junction bases left unmatched: 1. This CDR3 is CASSFDREETQYF. The CDR3 DNA sequence: TGCGCCAGCAGCTTCGACAGGGAAGAGACCCAGTACTTC.

This clone was found a few times. The chain uses TRBV2 and TRBJ1-5; possibly TRBD1 for D (5 bases). The ends were cut back, 1 base at V and 0 bases at J, with 13 bases in the middle. The CDR3 sequence is 17 residues long. Germline V gene data show CDR1 as SNHLY and CDR2 as FYNNEI. The CDR3 reads CASSEVQGTYSNQPQHF. The CDR3 nucleotides read TGTGCCAGCAGTGAAGTCCAGGGCACTTATAGCAATCAGCCCCAGCATTTT. Full variable domain (remainder filled in from reference TRBV2 and TRBJ1-5): EPEVTQTPSHQVTQMGQEVILRCVPISNHLYFYWYRQILGQKVEFLVSFYNNEISEKSEIFDDQFSVERPDGSNFTLKIRSTKLEDSAMYFCASSEVQGTYSNQPQHFGDGTRLSIL.

V usage is TRBV11-2 and J usage is TRBJ1-3; D remains unclear. CDR1 and CDR2 (germline): SGHAT, FQNNGV. The V and J ends lost 1 base and 0 bases respectively, with 7 bases between them. The CDR3 sequence is 15 residues long. CDR3 DNA: TGTGCCAGCAGCTTAGTGGTCAGCTCTGGAAACACCATATATTTT. Its protein product is CASSLVVSSGNTIYF.

The chain couples TRBV6-5 to TRBJ2-2, with 7 bases aligning to TRBD1. Trimming at V came to 0 bases and at J to 2 bases, leaving 3 bases not matched to a gene. Germline V gene lookup returns CDR1 MNHEY and CDR2 SVGAGI. The CDR3 sequence is 16 residues long. CDR3 DNA: TGTGCCAGCAGTTACTCGGCAGGGGGAAACACCGGGGAGCTGTTTTTT. This codes for CASSYSAGGNTGELFF.

The chain joins TRBV2 to TRBJ2-7; 15 bases align to TRBD2. This CDR3 is 17 amino acids long. The V gene's germline CDR1 is SNHLY and CDR2 FYNNEI. Trimming at V came to 5 bases and at J to 0 bases, leaving 5 bases not matched to a gene. The CDR3 protein is CASSPGLAGGSSYEQYV. The CDR3 DNA reads TGTGCCAGCAGTCCGGGACTAGCGGGAGGCAGCTCCTACGAGCAGTACGTC.

The chain links TRBV7-2 to TRBJ1-2, with D uncertain. The CDR3 consists of 13 residues. Germline V gives CDR1 SGHTA, CDR2 FQGNSA. V was clipped by 2 bases and J by 5 bases, with 9 bases between them. CDR3 nucleotides: TGTGCCAGCAGCTTACTCCAGGATTATGGCTACACCTTC. Protein: CASSLLQDYGYTF.

This clone was detected only a few times. CDR3 sequence (DNA): TGTGCCAGCAGCTTAGAACGGCGGAGAGGCACTGAAGCTTTCTTT. Its translation is CASSLERRRGTEAFF. V usage is TRBV7-2 and J usage is TRBJ1-1, with D hard to call. The germline V and J ends were trimmed by 1 base and 4 bases, with 13 bases remaining between them. Germline V gene lookup returns CDR1 SGHTA and CDR2 FQGNSA. This CDR3 has 15 amino acids.

This clone was found a few times. The chain recombines TRBV29-1 with TRBJ2-6; 8 positions match TRBD1. V lost 4 bases and J lost 0; bases outside the gene matches: 11. CDR1 SQVTM and CDR2 ANQGSEA come from the germline V gene. The length of the CDR3 is 18 residues. CDR3 protein: CSVAERQGLLSGANVLTF. CDR3 coding DNA: TGCAGCGTTGCTGAGAGACAGGGGCTCCTCTCTGGGGCCAACGTCCTGACTTTC.

CDR3 protein: CASEATGVGELFF. The CDR3 region has the DNA TGTGCCAGCGAGGCAACAGGGGTCGGGGAGCTGTTTTTT. The chain is built from TRBV7-9 and TRBJ2-2; 7 nucleotides align to TRBD1. After removal of 8 bases from V and 7 bases from J, the junction contained 7 bases not matched to a gene. The CDR3 is 13 residues long. CDR1 is SEHNR and CDR2 is FQNEAQ in the germline V gene (reference sequence). Combining the CDR3 with reference TRBV7-9 and TRBJ2-2 gives the whole variable domain DTGVSQNPRHKITKRGQNVTFRCDPISEHNRLYWYRQTLGQGPEFLTYFQNEAQLEKSRLLSDRFSAERPKGSFSTLEIQRTEQGDSAMYLCASEATGVGELFFGEGSRLTVL.

This CDR3 reads CASSLGTSSTGKETQYF. In nucleotides, the CDR3 is TGTGCCAGCAGTTTGGGTACTAGTTCGACAGGGAAAGAGACCCAGTACTTC. This sequence joins TRBV28 and TRBJ2-5; TRBD1 agrees at 7 bases. V shed 3 bases, J shed 3 bases, and the junction held 13 bases outside the gene matches. CDR1 is MDHEN and CDR2 is SYDVKM in the germline V gene. The CDR3 is 17 amino acids.

This clone was observed a single time. The chain links TRBV19 to TRBJ1-1, with D perhaps matching TRBD1 (5 bases). The length of the CDR3 is 16 residues. Germline V gives CDR1 LNHDA, CDR2 SQIVND (reference sequence). V was trimmed by 4 bases and J by 1 base, leaving 16 bases between them. CDR3 in amino acids: CASSSGGGLKNTEAFF. The CDR3 DNA sequence: TGTGCCAGTAGTAGCGGTGGGGGACTCAAGAACACTGAAGCTTTCTTT. The variable domain in full, completed from reference TRBV19 and TRBJ1-1, reads DGGITQSPKYLFRKEGQNVTLSCEQNLNHDAMYWYRQDPGQGLRLIYYSQIVNDFQKGDIAEGYSVSREKKESFPLTVTSAQKNPTAFYLCASSSGGGLKNTEAFFGQGTRLTVV.

The rearrangement links TRBV7-8 to TRBJ1-6; 9 nucleotides match TRBD1. This CDR3 comprises 15 residues. The J segment lost 8 bases and the V segment lost 5 bases, leaving 7 bases of the junction unmatched. Germline CDR1 is SGHVS and CDR2 is FQNEAQ. The CDR3 reads CASSPGGQGYSPLHF. CDR3 DNA sequence: TGTGCCAGCAGCCCCGGGGGACAGGGATATTCACCCCTCCACTTT.